This T cell receptor beta chain comes out of a study of response to subunit inactivated influenza vaccine. Study observations and caveats: Researchers suggested that each seasonal influenza vaccination recruits few new T cells.

TCRdb recomputed calls from the RT-PCR reads with MiXCR, one row per CDR3 protein. The table includes more than 550,000 distinct CDR3 sequences, roughly 12% detected once. Trimming left V 2 bases short and J 7 bases short, with 12 bases between. CDR3 length: 15 amino acids. Germline loops: CDR1 SGHTA, CDR2 FQGTGA. In the case of this clonotype: What it binds is unknown.

These sequences were also reported in another study, on T cells expressing NK-cell markers. That report adds: UMIs accompanied the 5'RACE template switching by which TCR beta cDNA was made.

V and J are TRBV7-3 and TRBJ1-6; perhaps TRBD1 as D (6 bases). The material sequenced was PBMCs from blood, taken on the day of vaccination. The sequence came from a man in his forties or fifties who received an inactivated influenza vaccine. DNA for the CDR3: TGTGCCAGCAGCTTAGGGCCAGGGGAAAATTCACCCCTCCACTTT. This sequence encodes CASSLGPGENSPLHF.